A single sample is the source of the 24 T cell receptor beta chains below, sequenced in a study of response to subunit inactivated influenza vaccine. TCRdb recomputed calls from the RT-PCR reads with MiXCR, one row per CDR3 protein. The sample has hundreds of thousands of distinct CDR3 sequences; 6.5% to 8% are singletons. Sequencing used PBMCs from blood, obtained less than 25 months after vaccination. The receptors come from a man between 50 and 70 years old who received an inactivated influenza vaccine.

This clonotype was seen ten or more times. The genes are TRBV20-1 and TRBJ2-1, with 11 bases aligning to TRBD1. Germline assignment: CDR1 DFQATT and CDR2 SNEGSKA (reference sequence). The CDR3 is 14 residues long. The junction had 10 bases not matched to a gene; V was cut back by 6 bases and J by 9 bases. The CDR3 loop is CSAGRTGGISEQFF. In nucleotides, the CDR3 is TGCAGTGCGGGAAGGACAGGGGGCATATCTGAGCAGTTCTTC.

The chain uses TRBV20-1 and TRBJ1-2; D is uncertain. The CDR3 has 11 residues. Germline CDR1 is DFQATT and CDR2 is SNEGSKA (reference sequence). The V end was cut by 0 bases, the J end by 6 bases, with 5 bases between. The CDR3 sequence is CSARDLNGYTF. CDR3 DNA sequence: TGCAGTGCTAGAGATCTAAATGGCTACACCTTC.

The chain carries TRBV9 and TRBJ1-1; 7 positions agree with TRBD1. With 2 bases clipped from V and 3 bases from J, the junction kept 7 bases outside the gene matches. There are 15 residues in the CDR3. Per germline, CDR1 SGDLS and CDR2 YYNGEE. CDR3: CASSVGGGVDTEAFF. The CDR3 region has the DNA TGTGCCAGCAGCGTTGGAGGGGGCGTGGACACTGAAGCTTTCTTT. Full variable domain (rest looked up from reference TRBV9 and TRBJ1-1): DSGVTQTPKHLITATGQRVTLRCSPRSGDLSVYWYQQSLDQGLQFLIQYYNGEERAKGNILERFSAQQFPDLHSELNLSSLELGDSALYFCASSVGGGVDTEAFFGQGTRLTVV.

This clonotype was detected ten times or more. The chain carries TRBV18 and TRBJ2-7; 8 positions match TRBD1. The V gene end was trimmed by 2 bases and the J gene end by 6 bases; junction bases not matched to a gene: 6. The CDR3 sequence is 14 residues long. Germline CDR1 reads KGHSH; CDR2 reads LQKENI. CDR3 sequence reads: CASSPGQGLSEQYF. In DNA form, the CDR3 reads TGTGCCAGCTCACCAGGACAGGGTCTGAGCGAGCAGTACTTC.

V and J are TRBV12-3 or TRBV12-4 and TRBJ2-1; the D is unclear. The CDR3 spans 11 residues. Trimming removed 6 bases from V and 6 bases from J, with 6 bases in between. The CDR3 DNA is TGTGCCAGCAGCTTCCTCAATGAGCAGTTCTTC. Translating gives CASSFLNEQFF.

Only a few counts were recorded for this clonotype. The chain recombines TRBV6-5 with TRBJ2-5; D gene uncertain. The V gene's germline CDR1 is MNHEY and CDR2 SVGAGI. Trimming shortened V by 4 bases and J by 0 bases, and 9 bases separated the two germline ends. The CDR3 sequence is 14 residues long. CDR3 in amino acids: CASSSPAYQETQYF. The CDR3 nucleotides read TGTGCCAGCAGTTCGCCGGCGTACCAAGAGACCCAGTACTTC.

The chain carries TRBV20-1 and TRBJ2-6; 10 bases match TRBD1. The CDR3 consists of 17 residues. In germline, CDR1 is DFQATT, CDR2 SNEGSKA (reference sequence). V trimming: 6 bases; J trimming: 0 bases; junction bases outside the gene matches: 8. DNA for the CDR3: TGCAGTGCCACAGCCGGGACAGGGGCCTCTGGGGCCAACGTCCTGACTTTC. This translates into CSATAGTGASGANVLTF.

This clonotype has only a few counts. The chain uses TRBV11-2 and TRBJ2-2; D assignment may be TRBD1 or TRBD2 (6 bases each). CDR1 is SGHAT and CDR2 is FQNNGV in the germline V gene. With 0 bases removed from V and 5 bases from J, the gap between germline ends came to 16 bases. The CDR3 sequence is 17 residues long. The CDR3 here is CASSLEWGAPRTGELFF. CDR3 DNA: TGTGCCAGCAGCTTAGAATGGGGGGCTCCCAGGACCGGGGAGCTGTTTTTT.

The V gene is TRBV20-1, the J gene TRBJ2-2; 7 bases align to TRBD2. The V gene end was trimmed by 5 bases and the J gene end by 2 bases; junction bases not matched to a gene: 5. CDR3 size: 14 residues. Per the germline V gene, CDR1 is DFQATT and CDR2 is SNEGSKA (reference sequence). CDR3 region: CSAASGDNTGELFF. In nucleotides, the CDR3 is TGCAGTGCTGCCAGCGGGGATAACACCGGGGAGCTGTTTTTT.

This clonotype was recorded a few times. The V call is TRBV5-1, the J call TRBJ2-2, with 8 positions matching TRBD2. Germline V lookup: CDR1 SGHRS, CDR2 YFSETQ. Trimming removed 5 bases from V and 11 bases from J; junction bases left unmatched: 17. The CDR3 is made up of 16 amino acids. The CDR3 bases are TGCGCCAGCAGTTTAACGACTAGCGCGGGCCTTTTCGAGCTGTTTTTT. Its protein is CASSLTTSAGLFELFF.

The chain links TRBV24-1 to TRBJ2-1; D perhaps matches TRBD1 (8 bases). Per germline, CDR1 KGHDR and CDR2 SFDVKD. Trimming left V 4 bases short and J 3 bases short, with 15 bases between. The CDR3 spans 16 residues. The CDR3 nucleotides read TGTGCCACCAGTGACACAGGGGGAGGGGACTACAATGAGCAGTTCTTC. Translating it yields CATSDTGGGDYNEQFF.

This clonotype was counted between two and nine times. This rearrangement joins TRBV4-1 to TRBJ2-3, with 8 bases identical to TRBD1. J lost 0 bases, V lost 3 bases, and 8 bases had no gene match. The germline V gene has CDR1 MGHRA and CDR2 YSYEKL. This CDR3 is built from 17 residues. In DNA form, the CDR3 reads TGCGCCAGCAGCCAGAGACAGGGGCTTGGGAGCACAGATACGCAGTATTTT. As protein: CASSQRQGLGSTDTQYF.

V is TRBV7-3 and J is TRBJ2-2; 10 nucleotides agree with TRBD2. J gave up 6 bases and V 5 bases, and 21 bases lay outside the gene matches. The germline V gene has CDR1 SGHTA and CDR2 FQGTGA. The CDR3 has 20 residues. Here the CDR3 reads CASSPRAVASGRFRSGELFF. The CDR3 DNA is TGTGCCAGCAGCCCAAGGGCGGTGGCTAGCGGGAGATTTCGGTCCGGGGAGCTGTTTTTT.

In regard to this clonotype: Possible read error: a much larger clone is one base away. CDR3 loop: CASSPGLAVYKEQFF. In DNA form, the CDR3 reads TGTGCCAGCAGTCCGGGACTAGCGGTCTACAAGGAGCAGTTCTTC. V and J are TRBV28 and TRBJ2-1, with 11 bases fitting TRBD2. The CDR3 totals 15 residues. CDR1 and CDR2 from the germline V gene are MDHEN and SYDVKM.

This clonotype came up many times. The chain couples TRBV29-1 to TRBJ2-4; D is undetermined. Germline CDR1 and CDR2: SQVTM and ANQGSEA. CDR3 size: 12 residues. Trimming took 4 bases from V and 5 from J, leaving 9 bases between them. The CDR3 sequence is CSVVPGENIQYF. CDR3 coding DNA: TGCAGCGTTGTTCCTGGGGAAAACATTCAGTACTTC.

A few counts support this clonotype. The chain carries TRBV20-1 and TRBJ2-3; D possibly corresponds to TRBD2 (6 bases). The CDR3 is 17 residues long. Trimming pared 0 bases from V and 6 bases from J, leaving 22 bases between. Germline V lookup: CDR1 DFQATT, CDR2 SNEGSKA (reference sequence). In nucleotides, the CDR3 is TGCAGTGCTAGAGATCTGGGAACGGGAGATGAATTGGATACGCAGTATTTT. Amino acids: CSARDLGTGDELDTQYF.

This clonotype was counted only a few times. The rearrangement links TRBV27 to TRBJ2-3; 8 positions match TRBD2. The CDR3 covers 15 residues. Germline CDR1 is MNHEY and CDR2 is SMNVEV (reference sequence). The J segment lost 4 bases and the V segment lost 8 bases, leaving 11 bases of the junction unmatched. The CDR3 reads CASSPGGPTPDTQYF. CDR3 bases: TGTGCCAGCTCTCCGGGAGGGCCGACCCCAGATACGCAGTATTTT.

This clonotype came up many times. The gene calls are TRBV25-1 and TRBJ2-1, with D possibly matching TRBD1 (6 bases). The V gene's germline CDR1 is MGHDK and CDR2 SYGVNS. CDR3 size: 15 residues. With 6 bases removed from V and 9 bases from J, the gap between germline ends came to 21 bases. The CDR3 sequence: CASSFRPSVQGEQFF. The CDR3 DNA sequence: TGTGCCAGCAGCTTTCGACCCTCCGTACAGGGTGAGCAGTTCTTC.

The sample holds a few counts of this clonotype. V usage is TRBV20-1 and J usage is TRBJ2-3; 9 bases are a match to TRBD2. Trimming took 6 bases from V and 4 from J; bases not matched to a gene: 14. This CDR3 contains 16 residues. Germline loops: CDR1 DFQATT, CDR2 SNEGSKA (reference sequence). The CDR3 protein is CSAQRALAGKADTQYF. The CDR3 region has the DNA TGCAGTGCCCAGCGAGCTCTAGCGGGGAAGGCAGATACGCAGTATTTT.

This clonotype was observed a few times. V is TRBV5-1 and J is TRBJ2-1, with TRBD1 matching over 7 bases. The CDR3 contains 13 residues. With V trimmed by 7 bases and J by 3 bases, 4 bases remained unmatched. Per germline, CDR1 SGHRS and CDR2 YFSETQ. This CDR3 reads CASYGTDYNEQFF. Here the CDR3 DNA reads TGCGCCAGCTATGGGACAGACTACAATGAGCAGTTCTTC.

A few counts support this clonotype. The chain is built from TRBV30 and TRBJ1-5; possibly TRBD1 for D (6 bases). CDR1 GTSNPN and CDR2 SVGIG come from the germline V gene (reference sequence). The germline V and J ends were trimmed by 2 bases and 9 bases, with 11 bases remaining between them. The CDR3 is 12 residues long. CDR3 nucleotide sequence: TGTGCCTGGAGTTTCCCGACAGGGCCCCAGCATTTT. This translates into CAWSFPTGPQHF.

This clonotype has a handful of counts. The chain carries TRBV7-2 and TRBJ1-5; a weak D match, TRBD1 (6 bases). Trimming removed 1 base at V and 3 bases at J, with 13 bases between. CDR3 size: 16 residues. Per germline, CDR1 SGHTA and CDR2 FQGNSA. CDR3 region: CASSLVAGAINQPQHF. The CDR3, as DNA: TGTGCCAGCAGCTTAGTGGCAGGGGCTATCAATCAGCCCCAGCATTTT.

This clonotype showed up many times. The rearrangement links TRBV20-1 to TRBJ2-5; D not certain. V gave up 3 bases and J gave up 2 bases, with 10 bases separating them. The germline gives CDR1 DFQATT, CDR2 SNEGSKA (reference sequence). The CDR3 has 13 amino acids. DNA for the CDR3: TGCAGTGCTAGTGGTAGCCGACAAGAGACCCAGTACTTC. It codes for CSASGSRQETQYF.

The J gene is TRBJ2-7, the V gene TRBV6-1; the match to TRBD2 covers 9 bases. Germline CDR1 MNHNS, CDR2 SASEGT. The CDR3 length is 15 residues. V shed 4 bases and J 2 bases; nucleotides not matched to a gene: 6. This CDR3 reads CASSVGTSGPYEQYF. In DNA, the CDR3 is TGTGCCAGCAGTGTTGGCACTAGCGGGCCCTACGAGCAGTACTTC.